These 5 T cell receptor beta chains came from one sample sequenced in a study of blood T cells in healthy people across ages. A second PCR, run for roughly 7 to 12 cycles, used a sample-barcoded 5' primer plus a J-beta primer mix. TCRdb fed the 5' RACE reads into MiXCR, producing one record per CDR3 protein. The data hold 450,000 to 600,000 distinct CDR3 sequences, with about 25% observed a single time. The same specimen was also included in a second study, on T cells of mothers and their children.

Specimen: blood. The receptors here all came from a boy between 2 and 15 years old in good health.

This clonotype was seen a few times. This chain links TRBV20-1 with TRBJ1-6; D is unclear. Germline lookup yields CDR1 DFQATT and CDR2 SNEGSKA (reference sequence). The ends were cut back, 3 bases at V and 2 bases at J, with 11 bases in the middle. The CDR3 is 15 residues long. CDR3 amino acids: CSARNIGTYNSPLHF. CDR3 DNA: TGCAGTGCTAGGAACATTGGAACCTATAATTCACCCCTCCACTTT.

The chain has TRBV5-1 and TRBJ2-4; TRBD2 matches 9 bases. This CDR3 has 17 residues. CDR1 and CDR2 (germline): SGHRS, YFSETQ. After removal of 2 bases from V and 0 bases from J, the junction contained 6 bases not matched to a gene. The CDR3 DNA reads TGCGCCAGCAGCTTTTTAGCGGGGGAGTTAGCCAAAAACATTCAGTACTTC. Amino acids: CASSFLAGELAKNIQYF.

This clonotype was found a few times. The chain combines TRBV11-3 with TRBJ2-1; D perhaps matches TRBD2 (6 bases). This CDR3 has 16 amino acids. V was clipped by 1 base and J by 0 bases, with 10 bases between them. Germline V gives CDR1 SGHNT, CDR2 YENEEA. The CDR3 sequence is CASSLGRGLSYNEQFF. For the CDR3, the DNA is TGTGCCAGCAGCTTAGGAAGGGGACTCTCCTACAATGAGCAGTTCTTC.

The V and J genes are TRBV24-1 and TRBJ2-5; 9 bases fit TRBD2. With the DNA end fitting TRBJ2-1 better, the J assignment may be wrong. This CDR3 has 14 amino acids. Germline V CDR1 and CDR2: KGHDR, SFDVKD. The CDR3: CATSQAGGLGEQFF. CDR3 nucleotide sequence: TGTGCCACCAGTCAAGCGGGAGGCCTGGGTGAGCAGTTCTTC.

This clonotype has a handful of counts. The J gene is TRBJ1-6, the V gene TRBV9, with D unclear. Trimming removed 4 bases from V and 13 bases from J, with 15 bases in between. The CDR3 loop spans 13 amino acids. CDR1 and CDR2 (germline): SGDLS, YYNGEE. The chain's CDR3 is CASSPQSRRPLHF. The DNA of the CDR3 is TGTGCCAGCAGCCCCCAATCTAGGAGGCCCCTCCACTTT.